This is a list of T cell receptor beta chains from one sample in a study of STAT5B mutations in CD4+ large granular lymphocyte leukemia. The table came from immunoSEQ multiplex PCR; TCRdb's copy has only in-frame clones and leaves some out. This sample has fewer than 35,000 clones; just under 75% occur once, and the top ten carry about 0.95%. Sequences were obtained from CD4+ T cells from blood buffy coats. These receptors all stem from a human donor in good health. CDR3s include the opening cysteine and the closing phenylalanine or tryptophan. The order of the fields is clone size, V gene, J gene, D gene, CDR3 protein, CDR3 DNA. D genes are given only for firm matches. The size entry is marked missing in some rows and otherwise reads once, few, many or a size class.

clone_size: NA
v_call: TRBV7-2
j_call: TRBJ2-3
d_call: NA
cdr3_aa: CASSLQVTDTQYF
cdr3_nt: TGTGCCAGCAGCTTACAGGTGACAGATACGCAGTATTTT

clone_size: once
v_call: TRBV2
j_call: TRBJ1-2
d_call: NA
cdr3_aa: CASSARTGGYTF
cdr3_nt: TGTGCCAGCAGCGCTAGAACGGGGGGCTACACCTTC

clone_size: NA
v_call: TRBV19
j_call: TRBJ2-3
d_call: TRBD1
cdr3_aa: CASSPFWGTGGTDTQYF
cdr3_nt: TGTGCCAGTAGCCCTTTTTGGGGGACAGGGGGCACAGATACGCAGTATTTT

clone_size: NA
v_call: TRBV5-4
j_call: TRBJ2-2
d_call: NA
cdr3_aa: CASIAGPNTGELFF
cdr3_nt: TGTGCCAGCATCGCGGGGCCGAACACCGGGGAGCTGTTTTTT

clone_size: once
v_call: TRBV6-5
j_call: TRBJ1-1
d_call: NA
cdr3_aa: CASERTEAFF
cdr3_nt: TGTGCCAGCGAACGGACTGAAGCTTTCTTT

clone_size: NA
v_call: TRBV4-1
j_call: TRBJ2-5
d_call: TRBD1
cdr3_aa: CASSQDPGQGGETQYF
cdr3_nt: TGCGCCAGCAGCCAAGATCCCGGACAGGGCGGGGAGACCCAGTACTTC

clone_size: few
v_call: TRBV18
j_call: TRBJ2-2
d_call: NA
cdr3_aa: CASSPGRDTGELFF
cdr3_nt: TGTGCCAGCTCACCGGGCAGGGACACCGGGGAGCTGTTTTTT

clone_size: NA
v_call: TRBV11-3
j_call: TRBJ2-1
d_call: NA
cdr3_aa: CASSFIADSSYNEQFF
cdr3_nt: TGTGCCAGCAGCTTCATAGCGGACAGCTCCTACAATGAGCAGTTCTTC

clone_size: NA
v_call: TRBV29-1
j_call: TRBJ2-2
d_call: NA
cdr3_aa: CSVEQGKNTGELFF
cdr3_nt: TGCAGCGTTGAACAGGGGAAGAACACCGGGGAGCTGTTTTTT

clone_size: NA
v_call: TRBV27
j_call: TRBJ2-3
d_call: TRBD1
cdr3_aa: CASSVSGQSTEYF
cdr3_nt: TGTGCCAGCAGTGTCTCGGGACAGAGCACGGAGTATTTT

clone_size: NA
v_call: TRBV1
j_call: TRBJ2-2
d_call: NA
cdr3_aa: CTSSQDLAPGELFF
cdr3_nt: TGCACCAGCAGCCAAGATCTGGCCCCCGGGGAGCTGTTTTTT

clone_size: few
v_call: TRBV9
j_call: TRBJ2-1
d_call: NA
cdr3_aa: CASSVAVVATGNEQFF
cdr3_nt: TGTGCCAGCAGCGTAGCTGTGGTAGCGACGGGGAATGAGCAGTTCTTC

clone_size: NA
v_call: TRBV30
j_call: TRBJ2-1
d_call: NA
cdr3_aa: CAWSEENEQFF
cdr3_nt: TGTGCCTGGAGTGAGGAGAATGAGCAGTTCTTC

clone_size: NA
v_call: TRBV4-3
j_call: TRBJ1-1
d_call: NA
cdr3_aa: CASSQDGGMRAEAFF
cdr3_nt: TGCGCCAGCAGCCAAGATGGGGGGATGAGGGCTGAAGCTTTCTTT

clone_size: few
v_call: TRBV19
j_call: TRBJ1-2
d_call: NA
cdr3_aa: CASSKSSGTNNYGYTF
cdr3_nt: TGTGCCAGTAGTAAATCCTCCGGGACAAATAACTATGGCTACACCTTC

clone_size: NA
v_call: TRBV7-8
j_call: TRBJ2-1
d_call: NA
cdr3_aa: CASSQGLYNEQFF
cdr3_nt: TGTGCCAGCAGCCAGGGACTGTACAATGAGCAGTTCTTC

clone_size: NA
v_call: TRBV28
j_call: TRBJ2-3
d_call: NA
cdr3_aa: CASRPSSDTQYF
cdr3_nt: TGTGCCAGCAGGCCGTCCTCAGATACGCAGTATTTT

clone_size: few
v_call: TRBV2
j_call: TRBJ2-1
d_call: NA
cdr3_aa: CASSEGQGYTEQFF
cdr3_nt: TGTGCCAGCAGTGAAGGGCAGGGGTACACCGAGCAGTTCTTC